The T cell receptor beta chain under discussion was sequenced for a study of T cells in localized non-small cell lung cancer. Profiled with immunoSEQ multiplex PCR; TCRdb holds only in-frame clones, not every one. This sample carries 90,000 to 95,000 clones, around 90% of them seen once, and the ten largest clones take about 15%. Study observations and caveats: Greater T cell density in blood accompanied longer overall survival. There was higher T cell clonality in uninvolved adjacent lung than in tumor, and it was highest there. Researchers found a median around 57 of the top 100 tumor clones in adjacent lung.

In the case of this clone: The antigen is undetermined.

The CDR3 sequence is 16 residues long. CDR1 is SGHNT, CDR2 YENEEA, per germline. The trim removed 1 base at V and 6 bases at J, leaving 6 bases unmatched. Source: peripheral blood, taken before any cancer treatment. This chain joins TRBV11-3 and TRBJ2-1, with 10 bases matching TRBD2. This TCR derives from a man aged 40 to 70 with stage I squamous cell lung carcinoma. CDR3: CASSLVAGGRSNEQFF. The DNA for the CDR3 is TGTGCCAGCAGCTTAGTAGCGGGGGGTCGCAGCAATGAGCAGTTCTTC.